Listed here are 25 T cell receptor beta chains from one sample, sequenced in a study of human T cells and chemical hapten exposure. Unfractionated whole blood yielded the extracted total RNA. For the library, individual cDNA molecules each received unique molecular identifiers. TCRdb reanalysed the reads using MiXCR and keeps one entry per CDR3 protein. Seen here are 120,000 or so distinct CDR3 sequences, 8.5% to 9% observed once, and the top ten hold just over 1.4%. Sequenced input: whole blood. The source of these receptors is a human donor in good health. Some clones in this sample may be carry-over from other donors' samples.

The CDR3 protein is CASSWTGKNGYTF. CDR3 sequence (DNA): TGTGCCAGCAGCTGGACAGGGAAGAATGGCTACACCTTC. This chain joins TRBV12-3 or TRBV12-4 and TRBJ1-2; 8 positions agree with TRBD1. This CDR3 is built from 13 residues. J lost 6 bases, V lost 6 bases, and 6 bases had no gene match.

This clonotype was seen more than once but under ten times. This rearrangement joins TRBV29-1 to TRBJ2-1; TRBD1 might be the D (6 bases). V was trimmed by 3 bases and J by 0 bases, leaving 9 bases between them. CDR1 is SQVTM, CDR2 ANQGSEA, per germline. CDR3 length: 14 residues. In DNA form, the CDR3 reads TGCAGCGTTGAGGCCAGGGGCTCCTACAATGAGCAGTTCTTC. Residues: CSVEARGSYNEQFF.

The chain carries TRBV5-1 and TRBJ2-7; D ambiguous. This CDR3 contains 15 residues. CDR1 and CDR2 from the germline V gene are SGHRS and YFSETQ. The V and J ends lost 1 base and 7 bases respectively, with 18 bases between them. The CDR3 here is CASSLTAQRVREQYF. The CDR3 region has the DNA TGCGCCAGCAGCTTGACAGCTCAAAGGGTGAGGGAGCAGTACTTC.

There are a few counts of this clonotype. The CDR3 sequence: CASSSLSEAFF. The CDR3 nucleotides read TGTGCCAGCAGTTCGTTATCTGAAGCTTTCTTT. The rearrangement joins TRBV12-3 or TRBV12-4 to TRBJ1-1, with no clear D. Trimming pared 4 bases from V and 6 bases from J, leaving 6 bases between. The CDR3 runs 11 residues.

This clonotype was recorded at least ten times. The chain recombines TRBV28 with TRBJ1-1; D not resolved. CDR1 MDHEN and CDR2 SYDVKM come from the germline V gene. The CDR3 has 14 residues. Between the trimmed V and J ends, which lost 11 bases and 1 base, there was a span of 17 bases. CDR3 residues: CAGRTVGSNTEAFF. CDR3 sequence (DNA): TGTGCCGGTCGTACGGTTGGATCGAACACTGAAGCTTTCTTT.

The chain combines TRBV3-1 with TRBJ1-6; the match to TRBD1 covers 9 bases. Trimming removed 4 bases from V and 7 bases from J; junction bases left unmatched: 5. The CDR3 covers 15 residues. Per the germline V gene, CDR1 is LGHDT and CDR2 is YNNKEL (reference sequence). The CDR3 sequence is CASSPETGGNSPLHF. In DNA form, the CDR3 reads TGTGCCAGCAGCCCCGAGACAGGGGGAAATTCACCCCTCCACTTT.

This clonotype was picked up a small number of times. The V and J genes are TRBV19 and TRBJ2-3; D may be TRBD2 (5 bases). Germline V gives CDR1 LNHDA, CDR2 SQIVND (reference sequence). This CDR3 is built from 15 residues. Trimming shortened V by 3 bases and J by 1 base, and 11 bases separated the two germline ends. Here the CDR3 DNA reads TGTGCCAGTAGTATCTACAGCGGCCGCACAGATACGCAGTATTTT. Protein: CASSIYSGRTDTQYF.

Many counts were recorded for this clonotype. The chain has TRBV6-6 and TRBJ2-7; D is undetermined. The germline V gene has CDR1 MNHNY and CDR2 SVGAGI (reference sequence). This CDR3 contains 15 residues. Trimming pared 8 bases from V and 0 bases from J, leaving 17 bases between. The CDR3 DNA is TGTGCCAGCGCCGGGTTAAGTATAGGCTCCTACGAGCAGTACTTC. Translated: CASAGLSIGSYEQYF.

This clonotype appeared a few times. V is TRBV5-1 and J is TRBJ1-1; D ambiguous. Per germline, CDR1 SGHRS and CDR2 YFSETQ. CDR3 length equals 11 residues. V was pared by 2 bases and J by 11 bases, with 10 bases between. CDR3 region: CASSFGSTAFF. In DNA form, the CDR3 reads TGCGCCAGCAGCTTCGGCAGTACCGCTTTCTTT.

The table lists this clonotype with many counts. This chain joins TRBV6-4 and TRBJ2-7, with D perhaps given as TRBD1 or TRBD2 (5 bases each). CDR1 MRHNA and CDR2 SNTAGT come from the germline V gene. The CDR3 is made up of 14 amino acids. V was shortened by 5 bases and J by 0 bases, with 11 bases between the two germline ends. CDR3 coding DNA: TGTGCCAGCAGTCCGAGGGACGGCTCCTACGAGCAGTACTTC. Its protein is CASSPRDGSYEQYF.

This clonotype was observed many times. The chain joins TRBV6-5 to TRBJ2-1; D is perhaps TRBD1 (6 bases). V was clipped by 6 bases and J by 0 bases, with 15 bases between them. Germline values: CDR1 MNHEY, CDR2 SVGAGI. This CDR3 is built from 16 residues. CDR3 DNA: TGTGCCAGCAGCAAGGACAGCGCGCTCTCCTACAATGAGCAGTTCTTC. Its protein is CASSKDSALSYNEQFF.

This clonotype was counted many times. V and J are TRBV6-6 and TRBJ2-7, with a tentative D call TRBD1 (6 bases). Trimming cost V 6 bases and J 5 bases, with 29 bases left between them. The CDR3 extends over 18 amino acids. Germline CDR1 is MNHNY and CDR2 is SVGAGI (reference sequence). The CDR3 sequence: CASSQLRTGTGFLDEQYF. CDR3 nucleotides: TGTGCCAGCAGCCAACTTAGAACAGGGACCGGGTTCCTGGACGAGCAGTACTTC.

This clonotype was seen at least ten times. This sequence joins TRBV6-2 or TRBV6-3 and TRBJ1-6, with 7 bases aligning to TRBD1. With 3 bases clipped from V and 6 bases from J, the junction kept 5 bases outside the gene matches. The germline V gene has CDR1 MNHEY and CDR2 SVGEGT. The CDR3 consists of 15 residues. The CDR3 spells CASSYRQGINSPLHF. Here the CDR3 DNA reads TGTGCCAGCAGTTATCGACAGGGAATTAATTCACCCCTCCACTTT.

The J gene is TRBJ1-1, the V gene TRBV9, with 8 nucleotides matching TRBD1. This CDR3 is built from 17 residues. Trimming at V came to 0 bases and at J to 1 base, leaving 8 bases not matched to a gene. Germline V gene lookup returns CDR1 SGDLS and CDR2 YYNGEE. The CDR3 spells CASSVDSRTGKNTEAFF. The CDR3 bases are TGTGCCAGCAGCGTAGACTCCCGGACAGGGAAGAACACTGAAGCTTTCTTT.

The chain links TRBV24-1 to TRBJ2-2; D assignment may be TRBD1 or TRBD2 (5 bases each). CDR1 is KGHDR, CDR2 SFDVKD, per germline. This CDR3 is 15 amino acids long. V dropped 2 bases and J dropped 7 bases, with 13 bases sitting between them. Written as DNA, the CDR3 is TGTGCCACCAGTGATTACCGGGACCCCGGCGGGGAGCTGTTTTTT. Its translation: CATSDYRDPGGELFF.

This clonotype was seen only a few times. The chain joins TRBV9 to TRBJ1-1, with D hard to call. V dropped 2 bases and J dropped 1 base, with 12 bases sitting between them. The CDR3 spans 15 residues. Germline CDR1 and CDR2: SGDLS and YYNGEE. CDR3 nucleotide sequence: TGTGCCAGCAGCGTCGTCATGTCAGGGAACACTGAAGCTTTCTTT. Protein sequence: CASSVVMSGNTEAFF. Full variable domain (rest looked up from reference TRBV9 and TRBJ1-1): DSGVTQTPKHLITATGQRVTLRCSPRSGDLSVYWYQQSLDQGLQFLIQYYNGEERAKGNILERFSAQQFPDLHSELNLSSLELGDSALYFCASSVVMSGNTEAFFGQGTRLTVV.

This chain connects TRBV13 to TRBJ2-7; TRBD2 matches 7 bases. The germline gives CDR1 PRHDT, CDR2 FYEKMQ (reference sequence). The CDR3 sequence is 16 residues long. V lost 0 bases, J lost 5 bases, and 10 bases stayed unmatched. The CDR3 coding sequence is TGTGCCAGCAGCTTAGGTCTCGGCGGGAGTGATCACGAGCAGTACTTC. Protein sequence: CASSLGLGGSDHEQYF. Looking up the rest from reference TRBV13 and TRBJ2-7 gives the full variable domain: AAGVIQSPRHLIKEKRETATLKCYPIPRHDTVYWYQQGPGQDPQFLISFYEKMQSDKGSIPDRFSAQQFSDYHSELNMSSLELGDSALYFCASSLGLGGSDHEQYFGPGTRLTVT.

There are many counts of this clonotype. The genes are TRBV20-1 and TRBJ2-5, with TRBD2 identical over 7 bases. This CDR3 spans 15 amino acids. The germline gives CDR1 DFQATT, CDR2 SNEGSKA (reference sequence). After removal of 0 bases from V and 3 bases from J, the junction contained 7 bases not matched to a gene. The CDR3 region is CSARDERGGEETQYF. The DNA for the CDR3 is TGCAGTGCTAGAGATGAAAGGGGAGGGGAAGAGACCCAGTACTTC.

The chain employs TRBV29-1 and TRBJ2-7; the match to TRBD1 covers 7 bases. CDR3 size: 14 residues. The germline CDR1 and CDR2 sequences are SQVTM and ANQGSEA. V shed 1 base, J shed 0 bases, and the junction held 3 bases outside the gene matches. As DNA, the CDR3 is TGCAGCGTTGAAGCGGCAGGGGGCTCCTACGAGCAGTACTTC. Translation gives CSVEAAGGSYEQYF.

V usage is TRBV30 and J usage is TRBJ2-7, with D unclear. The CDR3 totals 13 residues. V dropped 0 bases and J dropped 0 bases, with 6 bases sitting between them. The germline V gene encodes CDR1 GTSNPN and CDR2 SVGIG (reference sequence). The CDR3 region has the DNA TGTGCCTGGAGTGTGTCCCCCTCCTACGAGCAGTACTTC. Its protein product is CAWSVSPSYEQYF.

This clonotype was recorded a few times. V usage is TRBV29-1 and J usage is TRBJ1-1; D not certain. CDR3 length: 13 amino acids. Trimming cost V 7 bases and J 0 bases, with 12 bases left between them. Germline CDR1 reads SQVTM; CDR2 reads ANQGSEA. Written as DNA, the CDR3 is TGCAGCGCTGACACCTACATGAACACTGAAGCTTTCTTT. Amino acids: CSADTYMNTEAFF. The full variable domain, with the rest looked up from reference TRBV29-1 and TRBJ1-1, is SAVISQKPSRDICQRGTSLTIQCQVDSQVTMMFWYRQQPGQSLTLIATANQGSEATYESGFVIDKFPISRPNLTFSTLTVSNMSPEDSSIYLCSADTYMNTEAFFGQGTRLTVV.

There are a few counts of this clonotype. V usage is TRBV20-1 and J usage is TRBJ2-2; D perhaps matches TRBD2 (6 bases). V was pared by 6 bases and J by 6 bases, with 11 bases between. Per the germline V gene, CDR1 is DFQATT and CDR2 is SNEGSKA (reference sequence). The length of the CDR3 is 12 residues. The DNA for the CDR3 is TGCAGTGCCTCGACTAGTGCCGGGGAGCTGTTTTTT. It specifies CSASTSAGELFF.

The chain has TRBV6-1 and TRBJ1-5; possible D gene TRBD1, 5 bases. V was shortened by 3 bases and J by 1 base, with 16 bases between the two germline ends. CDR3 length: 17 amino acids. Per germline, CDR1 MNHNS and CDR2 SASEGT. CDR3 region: CASSEHTGRRSNQPQHF. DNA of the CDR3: TGTGCCAGCAGTGAGCATACGGGGCGAAGGAGCAATCAGCCCCAGCATTTT.

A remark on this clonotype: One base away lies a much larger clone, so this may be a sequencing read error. CDR3 nucleotides: TGTGCCAGCAGCCCGGGACGGCCATTTGCTGAAGCTTTCTTT. Protein sequence: CASSPGRPFAEAFF. The chain is built from TRBV9 and TRBJ1-1, with TRBD1 as a possible D gene (5 bases). This CDR3 comprises 14 residues. CDR1 is SGDLS and CDR2 is YYNGEE in the germline V gene. The V end lost 4 bases, the J end lost 6 bases, and 16 bases lay between the germline ends.

This CDR3 is CASSLTSGSQYF. In DNA form, the CDR3 reads TGTGCCAGCAGCTTGACTAGCGGGAGTCAGTATTTT. The genes are TRBV7-9 and TRBJ2-3; the match to TRBD2 covers 12 bases. CDR3 length: 12 residues. Germline CDR1 and CDR2: SEHNR and FQNEAQ (reference sequence). V trimming: 3 bases; J trimming: 12 bases; junction bases outside the gene matches: 1. Variable domain in full (rest from reference TRBV7-9 and TRBJ2-3): DTGVSQNPRHKITKRGQNVTFRCDPISEHNRLYWYRQTLGQGPEFLTYFQNEAQLEKSRLLSDRFSAERPKGSFSTLEIQRTEQGDSAMYLCASSLTSGSQYFGPGTRLTVL.